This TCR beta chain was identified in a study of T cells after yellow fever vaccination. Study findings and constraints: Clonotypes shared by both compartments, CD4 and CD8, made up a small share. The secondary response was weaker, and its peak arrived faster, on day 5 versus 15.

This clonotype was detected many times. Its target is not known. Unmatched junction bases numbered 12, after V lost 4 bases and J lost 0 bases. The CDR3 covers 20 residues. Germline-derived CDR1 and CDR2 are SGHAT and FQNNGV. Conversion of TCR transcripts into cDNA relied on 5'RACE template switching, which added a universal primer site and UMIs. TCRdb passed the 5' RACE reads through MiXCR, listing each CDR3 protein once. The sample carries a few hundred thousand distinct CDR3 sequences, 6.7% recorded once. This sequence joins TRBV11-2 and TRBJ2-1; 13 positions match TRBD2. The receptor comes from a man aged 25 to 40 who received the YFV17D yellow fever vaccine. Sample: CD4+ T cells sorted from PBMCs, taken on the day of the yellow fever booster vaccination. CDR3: CASSSLGLAGAQSSYNEQFF. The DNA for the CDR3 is TGTGCCAGCAGCTCCCTCGGACTAGCGGGAGCTCAGAGCTCCTACAATGAGCAGTTCTTC. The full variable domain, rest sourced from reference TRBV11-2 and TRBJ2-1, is EAGVAQSPRYKIIEKRQSVAFWCNPISGHATLYWYQQILGQGPKLLIQFQNNGVVDDSQLPKDRFSAERLKGVDSTLKIQPAKLEDSAVYLCASSSLGLAGAQSSYNEQFFGPGTRLTVL.